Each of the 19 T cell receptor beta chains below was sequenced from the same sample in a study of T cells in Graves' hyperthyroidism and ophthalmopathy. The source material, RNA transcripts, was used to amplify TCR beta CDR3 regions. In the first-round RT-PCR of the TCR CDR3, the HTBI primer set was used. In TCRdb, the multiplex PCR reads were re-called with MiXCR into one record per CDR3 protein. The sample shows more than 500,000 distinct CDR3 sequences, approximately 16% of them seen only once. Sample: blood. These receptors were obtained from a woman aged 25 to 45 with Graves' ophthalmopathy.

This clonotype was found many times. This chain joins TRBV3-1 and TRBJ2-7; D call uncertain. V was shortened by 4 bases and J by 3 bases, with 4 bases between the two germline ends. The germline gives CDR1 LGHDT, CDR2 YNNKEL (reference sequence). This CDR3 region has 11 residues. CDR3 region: CASSRVYEQYF. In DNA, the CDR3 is TGTGCCAGCAGCCGGGTCTACGAGCAGTACTTC.

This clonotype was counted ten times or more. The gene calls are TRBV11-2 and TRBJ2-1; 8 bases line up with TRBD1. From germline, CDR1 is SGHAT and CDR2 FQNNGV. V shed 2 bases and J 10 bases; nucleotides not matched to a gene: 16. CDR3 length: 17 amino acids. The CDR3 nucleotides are TGTGCCAGCAGCTTATTACGGGGACAGGCTGGGTATCTCGAGCAGTTCTTC. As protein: CASSLLRGQAGYLEQFF.

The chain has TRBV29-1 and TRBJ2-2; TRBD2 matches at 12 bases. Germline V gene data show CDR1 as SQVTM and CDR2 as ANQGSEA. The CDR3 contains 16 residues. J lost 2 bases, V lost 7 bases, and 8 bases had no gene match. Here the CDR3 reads CSGFRTSGENTGELFF. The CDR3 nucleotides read TGCAGCGGATTCAGGACTAGCGGGGAAAACACCGGGGAGCTGTTTTTT.

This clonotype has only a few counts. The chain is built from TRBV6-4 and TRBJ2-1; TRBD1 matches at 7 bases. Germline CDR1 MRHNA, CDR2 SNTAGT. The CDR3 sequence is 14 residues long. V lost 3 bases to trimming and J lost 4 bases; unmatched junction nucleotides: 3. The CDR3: CASSEGQMYNEQFF. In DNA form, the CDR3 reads TGTGCCAGCAGTGAGGGACAGATGTACAATGAGCAGTTCTTC.

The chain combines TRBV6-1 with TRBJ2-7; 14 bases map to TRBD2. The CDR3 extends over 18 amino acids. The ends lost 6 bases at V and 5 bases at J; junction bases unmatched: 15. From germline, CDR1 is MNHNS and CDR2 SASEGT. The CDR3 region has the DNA TGTGCCAGCAGCCGAAACGCACCCGGGACTAGCGGGAGTAACGAGCAGTACTTC. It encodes CASSRNAPGTSGSNEQYF.

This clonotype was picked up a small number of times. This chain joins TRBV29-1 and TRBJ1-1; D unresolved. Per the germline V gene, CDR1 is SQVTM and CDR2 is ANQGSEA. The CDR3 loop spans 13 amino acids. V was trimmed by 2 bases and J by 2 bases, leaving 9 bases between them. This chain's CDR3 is CSVESQSNTEAFF. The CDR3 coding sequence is TGCAGCGTTGAAAGTCAGAGTAACACTGAAGCTTTCTTT.

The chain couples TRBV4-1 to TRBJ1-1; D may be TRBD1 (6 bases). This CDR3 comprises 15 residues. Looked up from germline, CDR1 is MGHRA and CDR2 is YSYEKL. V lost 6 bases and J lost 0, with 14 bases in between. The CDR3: CASRPPGALNTEAFF. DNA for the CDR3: TGCGCCAGCAGACCGCCGGGGGCTTTGAACACTGAAGCTTTCTTT.

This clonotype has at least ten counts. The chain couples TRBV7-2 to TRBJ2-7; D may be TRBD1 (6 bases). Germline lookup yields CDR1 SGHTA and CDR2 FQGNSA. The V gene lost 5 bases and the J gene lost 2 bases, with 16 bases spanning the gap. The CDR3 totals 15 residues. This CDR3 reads CASSEPTGPPYEQYF. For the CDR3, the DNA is TGTGCCAGCAGCGAACCGACAGGCCCCCCCTACGAGCAGTACTTC.

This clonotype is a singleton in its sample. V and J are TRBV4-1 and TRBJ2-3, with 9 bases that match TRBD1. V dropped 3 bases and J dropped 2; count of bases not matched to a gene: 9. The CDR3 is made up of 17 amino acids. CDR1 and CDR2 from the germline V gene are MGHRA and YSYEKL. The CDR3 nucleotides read TGCGCCAGCAGCCACCTATCGGGACAGGGAGTCACAGATACGCAGTATTTT. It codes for CASSHLSGQGVTDTQYF.

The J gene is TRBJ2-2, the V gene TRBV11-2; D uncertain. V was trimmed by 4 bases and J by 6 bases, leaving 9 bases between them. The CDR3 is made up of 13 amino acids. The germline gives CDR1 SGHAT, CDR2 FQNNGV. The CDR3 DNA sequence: TGTGCCAGCAGCTCTAGGATGGCCGGGGAGCTGTTTTTT. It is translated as CASSSRMAGELFF.

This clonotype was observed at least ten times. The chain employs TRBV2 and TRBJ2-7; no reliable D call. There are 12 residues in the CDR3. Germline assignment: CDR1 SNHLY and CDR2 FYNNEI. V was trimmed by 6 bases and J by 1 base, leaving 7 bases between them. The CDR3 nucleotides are TGTGCCAGCAGGACGGTTTCCTACGAGCAGTACTTC. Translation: CASRTVSYEQYF.

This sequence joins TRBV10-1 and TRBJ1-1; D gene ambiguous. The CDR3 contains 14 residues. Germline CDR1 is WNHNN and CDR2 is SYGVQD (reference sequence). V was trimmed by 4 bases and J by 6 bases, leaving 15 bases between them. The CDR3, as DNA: TGCGCCAGCAGTGGATCAATGGGATTCGCTGAAGCTTTCTTT. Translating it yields CASSGSMGFAEAFF.

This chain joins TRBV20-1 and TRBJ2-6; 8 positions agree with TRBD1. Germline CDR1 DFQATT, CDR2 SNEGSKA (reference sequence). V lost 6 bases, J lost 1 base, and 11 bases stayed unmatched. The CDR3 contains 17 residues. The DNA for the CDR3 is TGCAGTGCCGTGGACAGGGCCTTTTTTTCTGGGGCCAACGTCCTGACTTTC. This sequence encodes CSAVDRAFFSGANVLTF.

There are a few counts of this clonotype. The CDR3 protein is CSGAQGSLSGEQFF. The CDR3 DNA reads as TGCAGCGGCGCGCAGGGGTCCCTAAGTGGTGAGCAGTTCTTC. V usage is TRBV29-1 and J usage is TRBJ2-1; the D gene is possibly TRBD1 (6 bases). This CDR3 comprises 14 residues. Trimming stripped 7 bases from V and 9 bases from J, with 22 bases between. The V gene's germline CDR1 is SQVTM and CDR2 ANQGSEA.

This CDR3 is CASSATFGTGEYNEQFF. In DNA, the CDR3 is TGTGCCAGCAGTGCTACCTTCGGGACAGGAGAATACAATGAGCAGTTCTTC. The J gene is TRBJ2-1, the V gene TRBV6-1; 8 positions agree with TRBD1. V shed 4 bases, J shed 4 bases, and the junction held 12 bases outside the gene matches. Germline V gives CDR1 MNHNS, CDR2 SASEGT. This CDR3 has 17 amino acids.

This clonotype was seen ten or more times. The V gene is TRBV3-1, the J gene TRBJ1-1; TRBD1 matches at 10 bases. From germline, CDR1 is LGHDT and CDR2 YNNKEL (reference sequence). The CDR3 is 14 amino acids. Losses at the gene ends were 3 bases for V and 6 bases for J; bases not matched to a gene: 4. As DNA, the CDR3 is TGTGCCAGCAGCCACGGACAGGGGGGCTCTGAAGCTTTCTTT. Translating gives CASSHGQGGSEAFF.

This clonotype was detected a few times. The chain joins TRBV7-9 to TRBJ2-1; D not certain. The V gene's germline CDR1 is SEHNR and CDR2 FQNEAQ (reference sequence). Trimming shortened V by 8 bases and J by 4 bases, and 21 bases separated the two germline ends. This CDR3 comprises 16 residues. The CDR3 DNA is TGTGCCAGCGTTCCTTCACTCAGCCCTACGTACAATGAGCAGTTCTTC. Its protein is CASVPSLSPTYNEQFF.

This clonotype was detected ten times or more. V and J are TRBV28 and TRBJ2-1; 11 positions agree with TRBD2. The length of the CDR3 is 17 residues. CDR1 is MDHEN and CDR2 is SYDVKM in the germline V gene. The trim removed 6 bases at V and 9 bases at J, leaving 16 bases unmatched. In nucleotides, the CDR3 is TGTGCCAGCAGCCGTAGACTAGCGGGATTGCGGGGGGCTGAGCAGTTCTTC. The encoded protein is CASSRRLAGLRGAEQFF.

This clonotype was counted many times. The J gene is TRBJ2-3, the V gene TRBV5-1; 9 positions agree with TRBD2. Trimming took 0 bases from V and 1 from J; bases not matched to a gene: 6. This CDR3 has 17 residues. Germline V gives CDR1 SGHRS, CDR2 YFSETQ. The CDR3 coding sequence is TGCGCCAGCAGCTTGGATGGCGGGAGGGCGGGCACAGATACGCAGTATTTT. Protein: CASSLDGGRAGTDTQYF.